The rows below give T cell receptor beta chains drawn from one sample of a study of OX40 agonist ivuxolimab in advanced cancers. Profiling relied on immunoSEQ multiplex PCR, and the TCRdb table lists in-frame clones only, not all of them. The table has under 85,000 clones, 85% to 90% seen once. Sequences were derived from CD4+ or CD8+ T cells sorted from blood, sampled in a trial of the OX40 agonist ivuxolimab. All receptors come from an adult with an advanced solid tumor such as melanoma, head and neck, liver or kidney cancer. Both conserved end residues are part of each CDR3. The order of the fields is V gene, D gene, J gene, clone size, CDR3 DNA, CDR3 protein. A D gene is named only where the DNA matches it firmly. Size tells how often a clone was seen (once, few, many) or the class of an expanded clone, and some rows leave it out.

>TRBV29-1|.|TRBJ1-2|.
TGCAGCGTTGAAGATCCGCGGACTCCTAACTATGGCTACACCTTC
CSVEDPRTPNYGYTF
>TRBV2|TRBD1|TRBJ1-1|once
TGTGCCAGCAGCCCCGGGACAGGGTGGCATTCCGGTTATGGTTTCTTT
CASSPGTGWHSGYGFF
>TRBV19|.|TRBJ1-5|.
TGTGCCAGTAGTAGCAGGGACGGGGAGCCCCAGCATTTT
CASSSRDGEPQHF
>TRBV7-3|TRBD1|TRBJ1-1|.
TGTGCCAGCAGCCTCGGACAGGCGAACACTGAAGCTTTCTTT
CASSLGQANTEAFF
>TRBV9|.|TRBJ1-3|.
TGTGCCAGCAGCGTGGGCAGTTTTCTGGCCGGAAACACCATATATTTT
CASSVGSFLAGNTIYF
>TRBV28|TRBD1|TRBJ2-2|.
TGTGCCAGCAGAGGTACAGGGGGCACCGGGGAGCTGTTTTTT
CASRGTGGTGELFF
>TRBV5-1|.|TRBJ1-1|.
TGCGCCAGCAGCCCGGACGGGAACACTGAAGCTTTCTTT
CASSPDGNTEAFF
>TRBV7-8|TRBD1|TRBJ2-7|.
TGTGCCAGCAGCCCTCCGGACAGGGCCGAGCAGTACTTC
CASSPPDRAEQYF
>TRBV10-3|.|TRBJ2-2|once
TGTGCCATCTCGAACTCGAACACCGGGGAGCTGTTTTTT
CAISNSNTGELFF
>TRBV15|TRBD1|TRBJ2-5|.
TGTGCCACCAGCAGAGAATCGACAGGGCAAAAAGAGACCCAGTACTTC
CATSRESTGQKETQYF
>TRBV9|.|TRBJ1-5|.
TGTGCCAGCAGCGTCATGGGGTCTCAGCCCCAGCATTTT
CASSVMGSQPQHF
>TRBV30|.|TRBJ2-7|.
TGTGCCTGGAGTGAGGGGGGAACGACTTTCCTTCCCTTCTACGAGCAGTACTTC
CAWSEGGTTFLPFYEQYF
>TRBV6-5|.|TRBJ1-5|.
TGTGCCAGCAGTTACGGGGGGAATAGCAATCAGCCCCAGCATTTT
CASSYGGNSNQPQHF
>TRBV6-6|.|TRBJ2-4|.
TGTGCCAGCAGACAGGGAGAAAACATTCAGTACTTC
CASRQGENIQYF
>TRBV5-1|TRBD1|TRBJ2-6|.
TGCGCCAGCAGCCAGGGGGTATCTGGGGCCAACGTCCTGACTTTC
CASSQGVSGANVLTF
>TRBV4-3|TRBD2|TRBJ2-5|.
TGCGCCAGCAGCCAAGACGGTCTAGCGGGGGGTCAACAAGAGACCCAGTACTTC
CASSQDGLAGGQQETQYF
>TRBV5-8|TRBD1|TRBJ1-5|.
TGTGCCAGCAGCTTGGCCATAGGGACAGGGAGTCAGCCCCAGCATTTT
CASSLAIGTGSQPQHF
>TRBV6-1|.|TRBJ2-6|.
TGTGCCAGCACCCAGAGCTCTGGGGCCAACGTCCTGACTTTC
CASTQSSGANVLTF
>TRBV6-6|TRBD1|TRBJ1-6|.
TGTGCCAGCAGTTACGGACAGGGGAACGGACCCCTCCACTTT
CASSYGQGNGPLHF
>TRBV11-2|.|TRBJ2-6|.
TGTGCCAGCAGCCGCTACATAGTCTCTGGGGCCAACGTCCTGACTTTC
CASSRYIVSGANVLTF
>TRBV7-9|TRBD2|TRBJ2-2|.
TGTGCCAGCAGCCCCCGACGGACTAGCGGGGAGTCAATCGGGGAGCTGTTTTTT
CASSPRRTSGESIGELFF
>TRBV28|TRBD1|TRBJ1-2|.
TGTGCCAGCAGCTCCTACCTCGGGACAGGGTCGAACACCTTC
CASSSYLGTGSNTF
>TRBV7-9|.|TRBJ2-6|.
TGTGCCAGCAGCTTAGGTCCCCCCTTGGAGGCCGGGGCCAACGTCCTGACTTTC
CASSLGPPLEAGANVLTF
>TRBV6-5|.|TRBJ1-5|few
TGTGCCAGCAGTTACGGGGGGAAGGATCAGCCCCAGCATTTT
CASSYGGKDQPQHF
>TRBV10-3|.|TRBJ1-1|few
TGTGCCATCAGTGAGTCGAACAGGGAAGGTACTGAAGCTTTCTTT
CAISESNREGTEAFF
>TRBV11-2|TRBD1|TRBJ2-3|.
TGTGCCAGCAGCAATTATCGACGGTCGACAGGGGATACGGATACGCAGTATTTT
CASSNYRRSTGDTDTQYF
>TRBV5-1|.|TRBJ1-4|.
TGCGCCAGCAGCTTGGGACCGACAGGAGCCCGGGGGATGGCTAATGAAAAACTGTTTTTT
CASSLGPTGARGMANEKLFF
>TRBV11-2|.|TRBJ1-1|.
TGTGCCAGCAGCTTATCCAACCAGGGAATGGAAGCTTTCTTT
CASSLSNQGMEAFF
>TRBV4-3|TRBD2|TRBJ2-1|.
TGCGCCAGCAGCCGGCTAGCGGTGAGCAATGAGCAGTTCTTC
CASSRLAVSNEQFF
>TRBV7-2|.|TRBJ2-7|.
TGTGCCAGCAGCTTGATTTCGAGCTCCTACGAGCAGTACTTC
CASSLISSSYEQYF
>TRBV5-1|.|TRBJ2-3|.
TGCGCCAGCAGAGGGGGAACAGGCACAGATACGCAGTATTTT
CASRGGTGTDTQYF
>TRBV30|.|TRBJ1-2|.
TGTGCCTGGACAGGTCTAGCTAACTATGGCTACACCTTC
CAWTGLANYGYTF
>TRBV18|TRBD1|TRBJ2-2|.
TGTGCCAGCTCACTACGGACAGGGGCGGACACCGGGGAGCTGTTTTTT
CASSLRTGADTGELFF
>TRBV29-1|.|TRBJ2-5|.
TGCAGCGTTACCCAGACAGACCAAGAGACCCAGTACTTC
CSVTQTDQETQYF
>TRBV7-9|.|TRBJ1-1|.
TGTGCCAGCAGCTTAGGTACGGAGAACACTGAAGCTTTCTTT
CASSLGTENTEAFF
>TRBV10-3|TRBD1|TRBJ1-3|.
TGTGCCATCAGAGGACAGGGCCCCTCTGGAAACACCATATATTTT
CAIRGQGPSGNTIYF
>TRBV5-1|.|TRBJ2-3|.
TGCGCCAGCACCCCTTTCGCGGGGGCGGGAGATACGCAGTATTTT
CASTPFAGAGDTQYF
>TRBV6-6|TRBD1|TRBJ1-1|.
TGTGCCACCCACAGGGGGTCGAACACTGAAGCTTTCTTT
CATHRGSNTEAFF
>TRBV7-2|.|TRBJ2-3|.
TGTGCCAGCAGCTTAGCGCCAGATACGCAGTATTTT
CASSLAPDTQYF
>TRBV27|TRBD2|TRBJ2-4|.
TGTGCCAGCCGGGGGGGCGTCAAAAACATTCAGTACTTC
CASRGGVKNIQYF
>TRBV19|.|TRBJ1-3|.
TGTGCCAGTACCTCTTCAGGAAACACCATATATTTT
CASTSSGNTIYF
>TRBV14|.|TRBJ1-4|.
TGTGCCAGCAGATTCGGGGAAGAAAAACTGTTTTTT
CASRFGEEKLFF
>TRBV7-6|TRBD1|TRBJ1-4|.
TGTGCCAGCAGCTTAGGGACAGGGACCGAAAAACTGTTTTTT
CASSLGTGTEKLFF
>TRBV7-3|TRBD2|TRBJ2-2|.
TGTGCCAGCAGCTTACTAGCGGGGGCCCTGAACACCGGGGAGCTGTTTTTT
CASSLLAGALNTGELFF
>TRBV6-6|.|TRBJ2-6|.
TGTGCCAGCAGTTCCGGGGGCTCTGGGGCCAACGTCCTGACTTTC
CASSSGGSGANVLTF
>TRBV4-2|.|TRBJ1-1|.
TGTGCCAGCAGCCAAGGAGAGATAAGGAACACTGAAGCTTTCTTT
CASSQGEIRNTEAFF
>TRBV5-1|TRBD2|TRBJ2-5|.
TGCGCCAGCAGCTATAGCGGGGGGCAGCAAGAGACCCAGTACTTC
CASSYSGGQQETQYF